These 27 T cell receptor beta chains share one sample of origin, sequenced in a study of cytomegalovirus exposure and HLA in healthy donors. PCR was performed using 60 Vbeta and 13 Jbeta primers. Using immunoSEQ multiplex PCR, the repertoire was profiled, and TCRdb retains in-frame clones only, with some absent. The sample records some 200,000 clones, 84% being singletons. The sequenced sample was PBMCs. The receptors here all came from a woman aged 45 to 65 in good health and CMV-seropositive.

The CDR3: CASSQDTSRNEQFF. CDR3 DNA: TGTGCCAGCAGCCAAGACACGAGCCGAAATGAGCAGTTCTTC. The genes are TRBV4-2 and TRBJ2-1; D is uncertain. CDR1 LGHNA and CDR2 YNFKEQ come from the germline V gene. The CDR3 consists of 14 residues. The V end lost 0 bases, the J end lost 7 bases, and 10 bases lay between the germline ends.

This clone occurred a few times. Distinct nucleotide sequences in the sample also encode this CDR3. This chain uses TRBV9 with TRBJ2-5; 9 bases align to TRBD2. CDR3 size: 16 residues. Looked up from germline, CDR1 is SGDLS and CDR2 is YYNGEE. The J segment lost 1 base and the V segment lost 0 bases, leaving 4 bases of the junction unmatched. The CDR3 DNA sequence: TGTGCCAGCAGCGTAGGTTTAGCGGGGGCCCAAGAGACCCAGTACTTC. Encoded protein: CASSVGLAGAQETQYF.

The V gene is TRBV6-5, the J gene TRBJ2-3, with D unresolved. V dropped 6 bases and J dropped 2 bases, with 6 bases sitting between them. This CDR3 spans 12 amino acids. Germline V gene sequence: CDR1 MNHEY, CDR2 SVGAGI. CDR3 loop: CASSSYTDTQYF. The DNA of the CDR3 is TGTGCCAGCAGCTCCTACACAGATACGCAGTATTTT.

This chain connects TRBV6-1 to TRBJ1-5; D may be TRBD1 (5 bases). CDR1 MNHNS and CDR2 SASEGT come from the germline V gene. This CDR3 comprises 14 residues. V was shortened by 5 bases and J by 9 bases, with 17 bases between the two germline ends. The CDR3 sequence: CASSYRVGGGPQHF. Here the CDR3 DNA reads TGTGCCAGCAGTTATAGGGTCGGGGGGGGGCCCCAGCATTTT.

This clone was counted a few times. The V gene is TRBV7-8, the J gene TRBJ2-3, with a weak D call TRBD1 (6 bases). The CDR3 contains 17 residues. CDR1 and CDR2 from the germline V gene are SGHVS and FQNEAQ. V lost 1 base and J 4 bases, leaving 18 bases between the germline ends. The CDR3 coding sequence is TGTGCCAGCAGCTTAGTGGGGGCTAGATCGGGCGCAGATACGCAGTATTTT. Translation: CASSLVGARSGADTQYF.

In its sample, this clone was seen a few times. The chain combines TRBV5-1 with TRBJ1-4; 7 nucleotides align to TRBD1. This CDR3 spans 14 amino acids. Looked up from germline, CDR1 is SGHRS and CDR2 is YFSETQ. Trimming took 3 bases from V and 5 from J; bases not matched to a gene: 4. DNA of the CDR3: TGCGCCAGCAGCTGGGGACAGCTCAATGAAAAACTGTTTTTT. Its translation is CASSWGQLNEKLFF.

This chain connects TRBV19 to TRBJ2-7; 7 positions match TRBD2. Germline CDR1 LNHDA, CDR2 SQIVND (reference sequence). Trimming took 4 bases from V and 7 from J; bases not matched to a gene: 19. This CDR3 has 17 residues. The DNA of the CDR3 is TGTGCCAGTAGTAGTGTCCCCCGCGGGGTATCGGGGGGTGAGCAGTACTTC. Amino acids: CASSSVPRGVSGGEQYF.

CDR3 nucleotide sequence: TGTGCCAGCAGCTCCGGACTAGCGGGGCCCACAGATACGCAGTATTTT. It yields the protein CASSSGLAGPTDTQYF. The chain is built from TRBV5-4 and TRBJ2-3; 12 nucleotides agree with TRBD2. Germline V lookup: CDR1 SGHNT, CDR2 YYREEE (reference sequence). This CDR3 has 16 residues. J gave up 2 bases and V 3 bases, and 4 bases lay outside the gene matches.

This rearrangement joins TRBV6-6 to TRBJ1-2; the D is unclear. Germline-derived CDR1 and CDR2 are MNHNY and SVGAGI (reference sequence). The V end was cut by 2 bases, the J end by 4 bases, with 11 bases between. The CDR3 runs 14 residues. DNA of the CDR3: TGTGCCAGCAGTTACCAGCAGGAACGCTATGGCTACACCTTC. It specifies CASSYQQERYGYTF.

The chain combines TRBV19 with TRBJ2-1, with 8 bases identical to TRBD1. The CDR3 spans 15 residues. Unmatched junction bases numbered 6, after V lost 5 bases and J lost 3 bases. The germline V gene has CDR1 LNHDA and CDR2 SQIVND (reference sequence). This chain's CDR3 is CASSFQGASYNEQFF. The CDR3, as DNA: TGTGCCAGTAGTTTTCAGGGGGCGAGCTACAATGAGCAGTTCTTC.

The rearrangement uses TRBV18 and TRBJ2-7; 8 bases fit TRBD1. V was clipped by 1 base and J by 3 bases; unmatched bases: 5. Germline V gene data show CDR1 as KGHSH and CDR2 as LQKENI. The CDR3 spans 15 residues. CDR3 nucleotides: TGTGCCAGCTCACCACGAGGACAGGGAAGCTACGAGCAGTACTTC. Translated, it gives CASSPRGQGSYEQYF.

This chain links TRBV2 with TRBJ1-1; D ambiguous. The CDR3 totals 14 residues. Trimming shortened V by 10 bases and J by 5 bases, and 20 bases separated the two germline ends. CDR1 and CDR2 (germline): SNHLY, FYNNEI. CDR3 nucleotides: TGTGCCACCACGATAGCCGGGTCCTCTACTGAAGCTTTCTTT. Its protein product is CATTIAGSSTEAFF.

This chain connects TRBV28 to TRBJ2-1; 7 positions match TRBD2. V lost 4 bases to trimming and J lost 0 bases; unmatched junction nucleotides: 6. Per the germline V gene, CDR1 is MDHEN and CDR2 is SYDVKM. The CDR3 length is 16 residues. The CDR3 nucleotides are TGTGCCAGCAGTTCAACCCTAGCGGCCTCCTACAATGAGCAGTTCTTC. It is translated as CASSSTLAASYNEQFF.

The rearrangement uses TRBV18 and TRBJ2-3, with TRBD1 identical over 10 bases. From germline, CDR1 is KGHSH and CDR2 LQKENI. Germline trimming cut 3 bases from V and 0 bases from J; bases unmatched to any gene: 3. The CDR3 extends over 16 amino acids. The CDR3 bases are TGTGCCAGCTCACCGGGGACAGGGGTTAGCACAGATACGCAGTATTTT. Its translation is CASSPGTGVSTDTQYF.

The CDR3: CATSTGFETQYF. The CDR3 coding sequence is TGTGCCACCAGCACGGGATTCGAGACCCAGTACTTC. The chain uses TRBV15 and TRBJ2-5, with D tentatively TRBD2 (5 bases). The CDR3 contains 12 residues. Trimming took 4 bases from V and 5 from J, leaving 8 bases between them. Germline V CDR1 and CDR2: LNHNV, YYDKDF (reference sequence).

The rearrangement links TRBV28 to TRBJ2-7, with TRBD1 matching over 9 bases. There are 16 residues in the CDR3. With V trimmed by 8 bases and J by 3 bases, 14 bases remained unmatched. Germline CDR1 reads MDHEN; CDR2 reads SYDVKM. CDR3 region: CASGVPAGQGNYEQYF. CDR3 nucleotides: TGTGCCAGCGGGGTTCCCGCGGGACAGGGCAACTACGAGCAGTACTTC.

The rearrangement joins TRBV29-1 to TRBJ1-2; 7 bases align to TRBD1. The V and J ends lost 6 bases and 7 bases, in that order; junction bases with no gene match: 11. From germline, CDR1 is SQVTM and CDR2 ANQGSEA. The CDR3 extends over 13 amino acids. The CDR3 protein is CSVSMTGIGGYTF. The CDR3 nucleotides read TGCAGCGTCAGCATGACAGGGATCGGTGGCTACACCTTC. The whole variable domain, remainder taken from reference TRBV29-1 and TRBJ1-2, is SAVISQKPSRDICQRGTSLTIQCQVDSQVTMMFWYRQQPGQSLTLIATANQGSEATYESGFVIDKFPISRPNLTFSTLTVSNMSPEDSSIYLCSVSMTGIGGYTFGSGTRLTVV.

J is TRBJ2-2 and V is TRBV10-1; weak D call: TRBD2 (7 bases). V dropped 4 bases and J dropped 4 bases, with 13 bases sitting between them. Germline V gene lookup returns CDR1 WNHNN and CDR2 SYGVQD (reference sequence). This CDR3 has 15 amino acids. The CDR3 protein is CASSGRGGPTGELFF. CDR3 DNA sequence: TGCGCCAGCAGTGGAAGGGGGGGGCCCACCGGGGAGCTGTTTTTT.

The gene calls are TRBV5-1 and TRBJ1-2; D gene ambiguous. Deletions cut 1 base from V and 4 bases from J, with 11 bases between. The CDR3 spans 14 residues. CDR1 SGHRS and CDR2 YFSETQ come from the germline V gene. CDR3 region: CASSLTDSIYGYTF. The CDR3 region has the DNA TGCGCCAGCAGCTTGACAGATTCTATCTATGGCTACACCTTC.

The gene calls are TRBV29-1 and TRBJ1-1; D is undetermined. Germline V CDR1 and CDR2: SQVTM, ANQGSEA. With 4 bases removed from V and 4 bases from J, the gap between germline ends came to 7 bases. CDR3 length: 11 amino acids. This CDR3 is CSVVRGTEAFF. The CDR3 nucleotides read TGCAGCGTTGTCCGGGGCACTGAAGCTTTCTTT.

A single count supports this clone. The gene calls are TRBV2 and TRBJ1-2, with a tentative D call TRBD1 (5 bases). The CDR3 has 14 amino acids. Trimming took off 7 bases at V and 2 bases at J, with 14 bases between the two ends. CDR1 SNHLY and CDR2 FYNNEI come from the germline V gene. The CDR3 region has the DNA TGTGCCAGCAATGGCCTTCAGGGCAACTATGGCTACACCTTC. Protein: CASNGLQGNYGYTF.

This chain connects TRBV5-8 to TRBJ1-2, with D unclear. Germline V gene data show CDR1 as SGHTS and CDR2 as YDEGEE. The V gene lost 2 bases and the J gene lost 5 bases, with 10 bases spanning the gap. CDR3 length equals 13 residues. CDR3 sequence (DNA): TGTGCCAGCAGCTTCGGGCTAGCGTATGGCTACACCTTC. Translating it yields CASSFGLAYGYTF.

This chain links TRBV5-4 with TRBJ2-7, with 13 bases aligning to TRBD2. The germline CDR1 and CDR2 sequences are SGHNT and YYREEE (reference sequence). The CDR3 is 16 amino acids. The V gene end was trimmed by 4 bases and the J gene end by 6 bases; junction bases not matched to a gene: 10. CDR3 sequence reads: CASSRTGLAGAFEQYF. The CDR3 nucleotides read TGTGCCAGCAGCCGAACCGGACTAGCGGGAGCCTTCGAGCAGTACTTC.

The genes are TRBV2 and TRBJ2-1; 13 bases are shared with TRBD2. The J segment lost 9 bases and the V segment lost 3 bases, leaving 5 bases of the junction unmatched. Germline V gene data show CDR1 as SNHLY and CDR2 as FYNNEI. The CDR3 totals 15 residues. The CDR3, as DNA: TGTGCCAGCAGTGACCGACTAGCGGGGGGAGGTGAGCAGTTCTTC. Encoded protein: CASSDRLAGGGEQFF. Based on the CDR3 plus reference TRBV2 and TRBJ2-1, the full variable domain is EPEVTQTPSHQVTQMGQEVILRCVPISNHLYFYWYRQILGQKVEFLVSFYNNEISEKSEIFDDQFSVERPDGSNFTLKIRSTKLEDSAMYFCASSDRLAGGGEQFFGPGTRLTVL.

This rearrangement joins TRBV27 to TRBJ1-2, with 10 positions matching TRBD1. Losses at the gene ends were 7 bases for V and 5 bases for J; bases not matched to a gene: 22. CDR1 and CDR2 (germline): MNHEY, SMNVEV (reference sequence). This CDR3 region has 19 residues. The CDR3 DNA sequence: TGTGCCAGCAAGTCATATCGAGGGACAGGGGTAGTGGGATGGTATGGCTACACCTTC. This translates into CASKSYRGTGVVGWYGYTF.

This clone was seen a single time. J is TRBJ2-2 and V is TRBV19; 8 nucleotides line up with TRBD1. The J segment lost 4 bases and the V segment lost 3 bases, leaving 4 bases of the junction unmatched. Germline CDR1 and CDR2: LNHDA and SQIVND (reference sequence). The CDR3 loop spans 15 amino acids. In nucleotides, the CDR3 is TGTGCCAGTAGTATGGGGACAGGATCCACCGGGGAGCTGTTTTTT. Its translation is CASSMGTGSTGELFF.

This clone was observed a handful of times. CDR3 sequence: CASSQTGELFF. The DNA for the CDR3 is TGCGCCAGCAGTCAGACCGGGGAGCTGTTTTTT. The chain employs TRBV5-1 and TRBJ2-2; D is unclear. This CDR3 has 11 residues. The ends were cut back, 5 bases at V and 5 bases at J, with 4 bases in the middle. Germline values: CDR1 SGHRS, CDR2 YFSETQ.